The 15 T cell receptor beta chains presented below share a single source sample, sequenced in a study of cytomegalovirus exposure and HLA in healthy donors. PCR used 60 Vbeta primers and 13 Jbeta primers. TCRdb's copy holds only in-frame clones and misses some; the assay was immunoSEQ multiplex PCR. In the table there are approximately 150,000 clones, approximately 82% of which are singletons. Sequencing was done on a sample of PBMCs. The source is a woman aged 55-70 years in good health and CMV-seropositive.

The chain is built from TRBV27 and TRBJ1-5; 8 bases agree with TRBD1. V shed 6 bases, J shed 5 bases, and the junction held 6 bases outside the gene matches. Germline CDR1 and CDR2: MNHEY and SMNVEV (reference sequence). This CDR3 comprises 14 residues. The DNA of the CDR3 is TGTGCCAGCAGACCGCAGGGGGCATATCAGCCCCAGCATTTT. The encoded protein is CASRPQGAYQPQHF.

This clone showed up just a few times. This sequence joins TRBV27 and TRBJ2-3; D ambiguous. Germline CDR1 and CDR2: MNHEY and SMNVEV (reference sequence). The V gene lost 7 bases and the J gene lost 2 bases, with 13 bases spanning the gap. The CDR3 covers 14 residues. The CDR3 spells CASISLSYTDTQYF. In DNA, the CDR3 is TGTGCCAGCATCTCCCTATCCTACACAGATACGCAGTATTTT.

This clone has more than one count but fewer than ten. This chain uses TRBV9 with TRBJ2-2; 7 positions agree with TRBD2. Germline-derived CDR1 and CDR2 are SGDLS and YYNGEE. With 2 bases clipped from V and 6 bases from J, the junction kept 4 bases outside the gene matches. The CDR3 is 14 residues long. CDR3 loop: CASSVGGFAGELFF. CDR3 nucleotide sequence: TGTGCCAGCAGCGTGGGAGGGTTCGCCGGGGAGCTGTTTTTT. The complete variable domain, with remaining parts taken from reference TRBV9 and TRBJ2-2, reads DSGVTQTPKHLITATGQRVTLRCSPRSGDLSVYWYQQSLDQGLQFLIQYYNGEERAKGNILERFSAQQFPDLHSELNLSSLELGDSALYFCASSVGGFAGELFFGEGSRLTVL.

The rearrangement joins TRBV18 to TRBJ1-1, with D perhaps matching TRBD1 (5 bases). This CDR3 is built from 16 residues. The germline V and J ends were trimmed by 8 bases and 1 base, with 20 bases remaining between them. Per the germline V gene, CDR1 is KGHSH and CDR2 is LQKENI. The CDR3 spells CASPPRGVKQNTEAFF. CDR3 nucleotides: TGTGCCAGCCCCCCTCGGGGGGTAAAACAGAACACTGAAGCTTTCTTT.

The rearrangement joins TRBV10-3 to TRBJ1-1, with 7 bases fitting TRBD1. The CDR3 is made up of 13 amino acids. Germline assignment: CDR1 ENHRY and CDR2 SYGVKD. Trimming at V came to 3 bases and at J to 5 bases, leaving 3 bases not matched to a gene. CDR3 sequence: CAISDTGETEAFF. DNA for the CDR3: TGTGCCATCAGTGATACAGGGGAGACTGAAGCTTTCTTT.

The chain carries TRBV6-1 and TRBJ1-5; 8 nucleotides align to TRBD1. V lost 4 bases, J lost 0 bases, and 2 bases stayed unmatched. Germline V gene lookup returns CDR1 MNHNS and CDR2 SASEGT. There are 15 residues in the CDR3. CDR3 sequence reads: CASSADRASNQPQHF. CDR3 bases: TGTGCCAGCAGTGCGGACAGGGCTAGCAATCAGCCCCAGCATTTT.

The genes are TRBV11-2 and TRBJ2-2; D call uncertain. Germline V CDR1 and CDR2: SGHAT, FQNNGV. Trimming stripped 8 bases from V and 3 bases from J, with 4 bases between. CDR3 length: 11 amino acids. CDR3 DNA: TGTGCCAGCTCCTACACCGGGGAGCTGTTTTTT. It codes for CASSYTGELFF.

J is TRBJ2-7 and V is TRBV2; D is perhaps TRBD2 (6 bases). Trimming pared 10 bases from V and 2 bases from J, leaving 15 bases between. Germline assignment: CDR1 SNHLY and CDR2 FYNNEI. The CDR3 loop spans 13 amino acids. CDR3 bases: TGTGCCACTGGGGGGTTTCCCCCCTACGAGCAGTACTTC. This codes for CATGGFPPYEQYF.

J is TRBJ2-7 and V is TRBV6-1; 8 bases are shared with TRBD2. The CDR3 runs to 13 residues. Trimming cost V 7 bases and J 5 bases; bases outside gene matches: 7. Germline assignment: CDR1 MNHNS and CDR2 SASEGT. The CDR3, as DNA: TGTGCCAGCAAACCGGGACTAGTCCACGAGCAGTACTTC. Translated, it gives CASKPGLVHEQYF.

This clone has a handful of counts. CDR3 in DNA: TGTGCCAGCAGCTTAGATCTTATCCAAGAGACCCAGTACTTC. The encoded protein is CASSLDLIQETQYF. The rearrangement links TRBV11-3 to TRBJ2-5; D is unclear. Germline CDR1 and CDR2: SGHNT and YENEEA. The CDR3 consists of 14 residues. Trimming removed 0 bases from V and 1 base from J, with 6 bases in between.

V and J are TRBV9 and TRBJ2-7; 8 bases line up with TRBD1. The CDR3 has 18 residues. Trimming cost V 0 bases and J 6 bases; bases outside gene matches: 17. Per germline, CDR1 SGDLS and CDR2 YYNGEE. The CDR3 DNA follows: TGTGCCAGCAGCGTAGGGGTAGGGGAGACAGGGGATATGGTCGAGCAGTACTTC. Translating it yields CASSVGVGETGDMVEQYF.

CDR3 sequence: CASRKGQAANYGYTF. For the CDR3, the DNA is TGTGCCAGCAGAAAGGGACAGGCGGCTAACTATGGCTACACCTTC. The chain recombines TRBV5-4 with TRBJ1-2; 8 nucleotides agree with TRBD1. The length of the CDR3 is 15 residues. Germline-derived CDR1 and CDR2 are SGHNT and YYREEE (reference sequence). The V and J ends lost 5 bases and 0 bases, in that order; junction bases with no gene match: 6. The variable domain in full, with the rest retrieved from reference TRBV5-4 and TRBJ1-2, is ETGVTQSPTHLIKTRGQQVTLRCSSQSGHNTVSWYQQALGQGPQFIFQYYREEENGRGNFPPRFSGLQFPNYSSELNVNALELDDSALYLCASRKGQAANYGYTFGSGTRLTVV.

The chain employs TRBV7-9 and TRBJ2-2, with D unclear. V shed 5 bases and J shed 3 bases, with 4 bases lying between them. The CDR3 sequence is 12 residues long. CDR1 SEHNR and CDR2 FQNEAQ come from the germline V gene (reference sequence). CDR3 residues: CASSPYTGELFF. The CDR3 nucleotides read TGTGCCAGCAGCCCGTACACCGGGGAGCTGTTTTTT.

The CDR3 protein is CASSPRAQGYSNQPQHF. As DNA, the CDR3 is TGTGCCAGCTCACCACGGGCCCAGGGGTATAGCAATCAGCCCCAGCATTTT. The chain links TRBV18 to TRBJ1-5, with TRBD1 as a possible D gene (6 bases). CDR3 length: 17 amino acids. V was clipped by 1 base and J by 0 bases, with 13 bases between them. Germline V gives CDR1 KGHSH, CDR2 LQKENI. The variable domain in full, with the rest retrieved from reference TRBV18 and TRBJ1-5, is NAGVMQNPRHLVRRRGQEARLRCSPMKGHSHVYWYRQLPEEGLKFMVYLQKENIIDESGMPKERFSAEFPKEGPSILRIQQVVRGDSAAYFCASSPRAQGYSNQPQHFGDGTRLSIL.

This chain joins TRBV9 and TRBJ2-7; 7 bases are shared with TRBD1. The junction had 5 bases not matched to a gene; V was cut back by 2 bases and J by 0 bases. Looked up from germline, CDR1 is SGDLS and CDR2 is YYNGEE. The CDR3 loop spans 15 amino acids. In DNA form, the CDR3 reads TGTGCCAGCAGCGTTGGGACAGAAAGCTCCTACGAGCAGTACTTC. Amino acids: CASSVGTESSYEQYF.